This TCR beta chain was observed in a study of blood T cell repertoires in COVID-19. Overall study context: Donors in the United States, Italy and Spain gave samples during acute or convalescent COVID-19.

The CDR3 spans 14 residues. The germline gives CDR1 MDHEN, CDR2 SYDVKM. The V gene lost 7 bases and the J gene lost 2 bases, with 14 bases spanning the gap. Original handling: Estimation of nucleated cell counts relied on the amplification of reference gene primers. Sequencing used immunoSEQ multiplex PCR; TCRdb keeps in-frame clones, though not all of them. That table furnishes V, J and clone size, whereas the DNA furnished D and trimming. The sample has under 250,000 clones, around four fifths seen once. V gene TRBV28 combines with J gene TRBJ1-2; no firm D call. The specimen was peripheral blood. The sequence came from an older woman with active or convalescent COVID-19. Written as DNA, the CDR3 is TGTGCCAGCAAGGGCCACGAGGGAAACTATGGCTACACCTTC. This gives the protein CASKGHEGNYGYTF.